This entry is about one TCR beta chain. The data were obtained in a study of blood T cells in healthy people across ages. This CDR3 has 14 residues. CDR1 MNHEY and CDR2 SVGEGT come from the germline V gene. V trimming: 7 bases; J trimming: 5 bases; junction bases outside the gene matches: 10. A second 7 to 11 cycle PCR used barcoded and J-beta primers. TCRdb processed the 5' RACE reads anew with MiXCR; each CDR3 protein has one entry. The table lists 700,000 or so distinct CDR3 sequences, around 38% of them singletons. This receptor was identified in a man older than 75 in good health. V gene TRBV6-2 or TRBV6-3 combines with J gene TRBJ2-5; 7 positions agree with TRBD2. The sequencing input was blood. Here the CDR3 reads CASIPSGTPETQYF. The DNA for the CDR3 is TGTGCCAGCATTCCCAGCGGGACCCCGGAGACCCAGTACTTC.